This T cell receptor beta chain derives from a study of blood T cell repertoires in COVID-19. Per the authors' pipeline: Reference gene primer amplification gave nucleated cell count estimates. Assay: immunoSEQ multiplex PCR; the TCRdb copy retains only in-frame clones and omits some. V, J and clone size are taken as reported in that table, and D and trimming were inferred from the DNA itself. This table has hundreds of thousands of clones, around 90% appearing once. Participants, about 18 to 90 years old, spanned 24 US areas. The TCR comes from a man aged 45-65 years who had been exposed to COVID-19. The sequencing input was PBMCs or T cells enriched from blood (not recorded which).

CDR3 sequence (DNA): TGTGCCAGCAGCTTTCGTATGGGACTAGCGGGGTACAATGAGCAGTTCTTC. Protein: CASSFRMGLAGYNEQFF. This sequence joins TRBV5-6 and TRBJ2-1; TRBD2 aligns across 13 bases. Germline V lookup: CDR1 SGHDT, CDR2 YYEEEE. Trimming took 2 bases from V and 4 from J; bases not matched to a gene: 6. There are 17 residues in the CDR3.